The rows below give T cell receptor beta chains drawn from one sample of a study of vaccination and CD4 T cells after COVID-19. These receptors' targets are unknown. TCRdb re-called the PCR reads with MiXCR, one entry per CDR3 protein. The sample lists under 20,000 distinct CDR3 sequences, under 65% seen once, with around 20% in the top ten. The sample here was CD4+ T cells from blood, cultured in vitro, taken about 7 months after SARS-CoV-2 vaccination. These receptors were obtained from a human donor who had recovered from COVID-19. Each CDR3 is given with its conserved first and last residue. The D gene is left open where the match is weak. Size is omitted from some rows. Given values are once, few, many or a class for expanded clones.

clone_size	v_call	d_call	j_call	cdr3_nt	cdr3_aa
.	TRBV19	.	TRBJ1-1	TGTGCCAGTAGTCCGCCCCGGTGGTTGAACACTGAAGCTTTCTTT	CASSPPRWLNTEAFF
.	TRBV10-3	TRBD2	TRBJ2-1	TGTGCCATCAGTGGGATAGCGGGAGAGTTCCATGAGCAGTTCTTC	CAISGIAGEFHEQFF
.	TRBV7-9	.	TRBJ1-4	TGTGCCAGCAGCCCCCAGGTGGGAGGTGAAAAACTGTTTTTT	CASSPQVGGEKLFF
.	TRBV6-1	.	TRBJ1-4	TGTGCCAGCAGTGATGGGGGGGGCTATGAAAAACTGTTTTTT	CASSDGGGYEKLFF
.	TRBV15	TRBD1	TRBJ1-5	TGTGCCACCAGCAGAACTGGACAGGAGCCTATCTCACCCCAGCATTTT	CATSRTGQEPISPQHF
.	TRBV4-2	.	TRBJ1-6	TGTGCCAGCAGCCAAGAACAAACAGGTTACGGTTCACCCCTCCACTTT	CASSQEQTGYGSPLHF
.	TRBV7-2	.	TRBJ1-5	TGTGCCAGCAGCTTCGTTACCAGGGGTGGCCAGCCCCAGCATTTT	CASSFVTRGGQPQHF
.	TRBV7-2	.	TRBJ2-2	TGTGCCAGCAGACATGGGCCCACGGGCGGGGCCGGGGAGCTGTTTTTT	CASRHGPTGGAGELFF
.	TRBV20-1	.	TRBJ1-2	TGCAGTGCTAAAAACCCTAATTTATTAGGGGGCTATGGCTACACCTTC	CSAKNPNLLGGYGYTF
.	TRBV15	TRBD1	TRBJ1-6	TGTGCCACCCAGGACAGGCGAGGGTCACCCCTCCACTTT	CATQDRRGSPLHF
.	TRBV19	TRBD1	TRBJ1-5	TGTGCCAGTAGGCCGGGACAGCTAGCAGGGTATAGCAATCAGCCCCAGCATTTT	CASRPGQLAGYSNQPQHF
.	TRBV10-3	.	TRBJ1-1	TGTGCCATCAGTGGACAGGCCGGCGCGGAAGCTTTCTTT	CAISGQAGAEAFF
few	TRBV6-1	.	TRBJ1-5	TGTGCCAGCATGAGGGATAGCAATCAGCCCCAGCATTTT	CASMRDSNQPQHF
.	TRBV2	.	TRBJ1-6	TGTGCCAGCAGTGATAGTGGCTATTCACCCCTCCACTTT	CASSDSGYSPLHF
once	TRBV2	.	TRBJ2-5	TGTGCCAGCAGCCCATACCCCCAAGAGACCCAGTACTTC	CASSPYPQETQYF
.	TRBV5-4	.	TRBJ1-2	TGTGCCAGCAGTCCCGGCGGAGTAAACTATGGCTACACCTTC	CASSPGGVNYGYTF
.	TRBV6-1	.	TRBJ2-2	TGTGCCAGCAGCCTCTCCATGAACACCGGGGAGCTGTTTTTT	CASSLSMNTGELFF
.	TRBV7-2	.	TRBJ2-1	TGTGCCAGCAGCTTAGGACAGTACAATGAGCAGTTCTTC	CASSLGQYNEQFF
.	TRBV7-9	TRBD2	TRBJ2-3	TGTGCCAGCAGCTCATGGAGACTAGCGGGAGTCACAGATACGCAGTATTTT	CASSSWRLAGVTDTQYF
.	TRBV14	.	TRBJ1-6	TGTGCCAGCAGCCGCCCCCGGCGGCTGATGAATTCACCCCTCCACTTT	CASSRPRRLMNSPLHF
.	TRBV7-9	.	TRBJ2-3	TGTGCCAGCAGCTCCTCGCCCGGAGGAGGAAGCACAGATACGCAGTATTTT	CASSSSPGGGSTDTQYF
.	TRBV19	.	TRBJ1-5	.	CASSRDRDSYEQYFGPGNQPQHF
.	TRBV11-2	.	TRBJ2-1	TGTGCCAGCAGCTTGTCATTCGGGATTCTACAGAATGAGCAGTTCTTC	CASSLSFGILQNEQFF
.	TRBV7-3	TRBD1	TRBJ2-6	TGTGCCAGCAGCTTAAACGGACAGGGGGCTGGGGCCAACGTCCTGACTTTC	CASSLNGQGAGANVLTF
few	TRBV2	.	TRBJ2-3	TGTGCCAGCGGGGGCCCTTTCACAGATACGCAGTATTTT	CASGGPFTDTQYF
once	TRBV20-1	TRBD2	TRBJ2-7	TGCAGTGCTAGAAAGCGGGGGAGCTCCTACGAGCAGTACTTC	CSARKRGSSYEQYF
.	TRBV7-2	.	TRBJ2-7	TGTGCCAGCAGCTTCGTCCGGCAGGGCGGGTACGAGCAGTACTTC	CASSFVRQGGYEQYF
few	TRBV6-1	TRBD1	TRBJ1-2	TGTGCCAGCAGAAACCCCGGACAGGCCCATAACTATGGCTACACCTTC	CASRNPGQAHNYGYTF
few	TRBV15	.	TRBJ2-5	TGTGCCACCAGCAGAGCTCAGGGAGGGACCCAGTACTTC	CATSRAQGGTQYF
.	TRBV7-2	.	TRBJ2-1	TGTGCCAGCAGCTTAAATCGGGAGCGGGAGCAGTTCTTC	CASSLNREREQFF
few	TRBV20-1	TRBD1	TRBJ1-5	TGCAGTGCACTCGGGACAGACAATCAGCCCCAGCATTTT	CSALGTDNQPQHF
few	TRBV20-1	TRBD2	TRBJ2-5	TGCAGTGCTCGACTAGCGGGGGTACAAGAGACCCAGTACTTC	CSARLAGVQETQYF
.	TRBV10-3	TRBD2	TRBJ2-3	TGTGCCATCAGTGAGGTTAGCGGGCCCATCCCGGATACGCAGTATTTT	CAISEVSGPIPDTQYF
few	TRBV7-9	.	TRBJ2-7	TGTGCCAGCAGCTTAGACAGTCCCTACGAGCAGTACTTC	CASSLDSPYEQYF
.	TRBV20-1	TRBD2	TRBJ2-3	TGCAGTGCTATTACTAGCGGGGGGGCTGGAGGCACAGATACGCAGTATTTT	CSAITSGGAGGTDTQYF
.	TRBV10-1	.	TRBJ2-1	TGCGCCAGCAGTGGGGGGGCTAGTCTCTACAATGAGCAGTTCTTC	CASSGGASLYNEQFF
few	TRBV6-2/TRBV6-3	.	TRBJ1-5	TGTGCCAGCAGTCCCTCGACGGCGTTGGGCAATCAGCCCCAGCATTTT	CASSPSTALGNQPQHF
.	TRBV20-1	.	TRBJ1-1	TGCAGTGCTAGTTTCCAGGGTACTGAAGCTTTCTTT	CSASFQGTEAFF
.	TRBV7-8	.	TRBJ2-3	TGTGCCAGCAGCTCCTTGGGGGCAGATACGCAGTATTTT	CASSSLGADTQYF
.	TRBV6-1	.	TRBJ2-3	TGTGCCACCCTGGACTCGGGGCAAGATACGCAGTATTTT	CATLDSGQDTQYF
few	TRBV27	TRBD1	TRBJ2-7	TGTGCCAGCAGTTCCTCGGGACAGGGACCGTACTGGGAGCAGTACTTC	CASSSSGQGPYWEQYF
.	TRBV20-1	.	TRBJ1-2	TGCAGTGCTAGAGTTGGCAGGACTAACTATGGCTACACCTTC	CSARVGRTNYGYTF
.	TRBV7-6	.	TRBJ2-3	TGTGCCAGCAGACTGGCGCGCGCAGATACGCAGTATTTT	CASRLARADTQYF
.	TRBV20-1	.	TRBJ1-1	TGCAGTGCTAGGACCCCCGGGGCCTGGGGAACTGAAGCTTTCTTT	CSARTPGAWGTEAFF
.	TRBV10-3	TRBD2	TRBJ2-7	TGTGCCATCAGTGAGTCCGGCGGGGGTAAACAGTACTTC	CAISESGGGKQYF
.	TRBV6-1	TRBD1	TRBJ2-7	TGTGCCAGCAGCCCGACAGGGTTGAGGACCTACGAGCAGTACTTC	CASSPTGLRTYEQYF
.	TRBV2	.	TRBJ1-2	TGTGCCAGCAGCGTGGACTTAAGCGAAGGCTACACCTTC	CASSVDLSEGYTF
.	TRBV20-1	.	TRBJ2-3	TGCAGTGCTAGAGTCGCGGTAGGCCCAGATACGCAGTATTTT	CSARVAVGPDTQYF
.	TRBV24-1	.	TRBJ1-5	TGTGCCACCAGTGACACTTCCGACCCGCTTCCTTATCAGCCCCAGCATTTT	CATSDTSDPLPYQPQHF
.	TRBV11-3	.	TRBJ2-1	TGTGCCAGCAGCTTCCGACAGGATTTAACCTACAATGAGCAGTTCTTC	CASSFRQDLTYNEQFF
.	TRBV6-5	TRBD1	TRBJ1-5	TGTGCCAGCAGTTACGACAGGGACAATCAGCCCCAGCATTTT	CASSYDRDNQPQHF
few	TRBV20-1	TRBD2	TRBJ2-3	TGCAGTGCTAGGGGGACTAGCGGATTCACAGATACGCAGTATTTT	CSARGTSGFTDTQYF
.	TRBV2	.	TRBJ1-2	TGTGCCAGCAGTGAAACGGCAGCCTTGGGCTACACCTTC	CASSETAALGYTF
.	TRBV12-3/TRBV12-4	.	TRBJ2-3	TGTGCCAGCAGGGGGCAAATCTCATCAGATACGCAGTATTTT	CASRGQISSDTQYF
few	TRBV6-1	TRBD1	TRBJ1-2	TGTGCCAGCAGTGAAGCGCCGACAGGGATCTATGGCTACACCTTC	CASSEAPTGIYGYTF
few	TRBV20-1	.	TRBJ1-2	TGCAGTGCTTCCTATTGGAGAAGCGCAGGGTTTAACTATGGCTACACCTTC	CSASYWRSAGFNYGYTF
.	TRBV20-1	TRBD2	TRBJ2-7	TGCAGTGCTGGACCGGGGGGAACCACCGAGCAGTACTTC	CSAGPGGTTEQYF
.	TRBV7-8	TRBD2	TRBJ2-3	TGTGCCAGCAGCTTAGCGCAACTAGCGGGGCCTCCGGGGGACCCAGATACGCAGTATTTT	CASSLAQLAGPPGDPDTQYF
few	TRBV6-5	TRBD1	TRBJ1-2	TGTGCCAGCAGTTACACTCGGACAGGGGGCCACTATGGCTACACCTTC	CASSYTRTGGHYGYTF